Following are 18 T cell receptor beta chains from one sample sequenced in a study of radiation and T cells in renal cell carcinoma. Time point: baseline pretreatment blood. Treatment noted: 15 Gy SBRT to primary tumor, nephrectomy 4 weeks later. Generated by immunoSEQ multiplex PCR, the TCRdb table keeps only in-frame clones and is missing some. The table includes around 94,000 clones, 70% to 90% detected once. This specimen consisted of blood, obtained from a patient whose treatment included radiotherapy and nephrectomy. Source of these receptors: a man between 45 and 60 years old with renal cell carcinoma.

CDR3 in amino acids: CASSVPGRDEQYF. DNA of the CDR3: TGTGCCAGCAGTGTACCCGGGCGGGACGAGCAGTACTTC. This sequence joins TRBV6-1 and TRBJ2-7, with D maybe TRBD2 (5 bases). The V gene lost 4 bases and the J gene lost 5 bases, with 12 bases spanning the gap. The germline V gene encodes CDR1 MNHNS and CDR2 SASEGT. The CDR3 runs to 13 residues.

This clone came up once. The chain links TRBV7-2 to TRBJ1-3; 7 bases map to TRBD1. The CDR3 is 15 residues long. CDR1 SGHTA and CDR2 FQGNSA come from the germline V gene. Trimming at V came to 5 bases and at J to 4 bases, leaving 8 bases not matched to a gene. For the CDR3, the DNA is TGTGCCAGCAGCCCGCGTCGAGGGGGCGGAAACACCATATATTTT. Its protein product is CASSPRRGGGNTIYF.

The chain uses TRBV25-1 and TRBJ2-5, with no clear D. The CDR3 runs to 12 residues. Trimming stripped 10 bases from V and 6 bases from J, with 15 bases between. The V gene's germline CDR1 is MGHDK and CDR2 SYGVNS. The CDR3 sequence: CATSSDWQTQYF. CDR3 coding DNA: TGTGCCACCAGCAGTGATTGGCAGACCCAGTACTTC.

V and J are TRBV11-1 and TRBJ2-5, with D unclear. The CDR3 covers 15 residues. Germline V gene data show CDR1 as SGHAT and CDR2 as FQDESV (reference sequence). Trimming stripped 4 bases from V and 0 bases from J, with 12 bases between. The DNA for the CDR3 is TGTGCCAGCAGCTACCGTACAGCGTACCAAGAGACCCAGTACTTC. It yields the protein CASSYRTAYQETQYF.

J is TRBJ1-3 and V is TRBV18, with unresolved D. Trimming pared 2 bases from V and 0 bases from J, leaving 2 bases between. The CDR3 length is 13 residues. CDR1 is KGHSH and CDR2 is LQKENI in the germline V gene. This CDR3 is CASSPASGNTIYF. The CDR3 DNA sequence: TGTGCCAGCTCACCAGCCTCTGGAAACACCATATATTTT.

The V and J genes are TRBV5-1 and TRBJ1-4; D gene unclear. With 1 base removed from V and 5 bases from J, the gap between germline ends came to 6 bases. The CDR3 consists of 13 residues. Germline loops: CDR1 SGHRS, CDR2 YFSETQ. The DNA for the CDR3 is TGCGCCAGCAGCTTGTTGGGGAATGAAAAACTGTTTTTT. The encoded protein is CASSLLGNEKLFF.

The sample holds one count of this clone. The chain is built from TRBV19 and TRBJ1-4; D is perhaps TRBD1 (5 bases). The CDR3 sequence is 14 residues long. From germline, CDR1 is LNHDA and CDR2 SQIVND (reference sequence). Trimming shortened V by 6 bases and J by 7 bases, and 15 bases separated the two germline ends. CDR3 in amino acids: CASRRTGAGEKLFF. In DNA, the CDR3 is TGTGCCAGTAGGAGAACAGGAGCTGGTGAAAAACTGTTTTTT.

The chain has TRBV6-1 and TRBJ1-5, with D hard to call. The CDR3 is 15 amino acids. V was shortened by 4 bases and J by 6 bases, with 16 bases between the two germline ends. CDR1 and CDR2 from the germline V gene are MNHNS and SASEGT. CDR3 sequence reads: CASSGRQVGSQPQHF. The CDR3 DNA reads TGTGCCAGCAGTGGGAGGCAGGTGGGAAGTCAGCCCCAGCATTTT.

The chain joins TRBV18 to TRBJ1-1; 7 nucleotides match TRBD1. The CDR3 contains 13 residues. V gave up 6 bases and J gave up 5 bases; unmatched junction bases: 6. Germline CDR1 and CDR2: KGHSH and LQKENI. CDR3 nucleotide sequence: TGTGCCAGCTCGGAACAGGGGTATACTGAAGCTTTCTTT. This encodes CASSEQGYTEAFF.

The gene calls are TRBV10-3 and TRBJ1-2; TRBD1 matches at 9 bases. From germline, CDR1 is ENHRY and CDR2 SYGVKD. With V trimmed by 6 bases and J by 5 bases, 7 bases remained unmatched. CDR3 length equals 14 residues. The CDR3 sequence: CAIRPGQGVYGYTF. The CDR3 DNA follows: TGTGCCATCAGGCCGGGACAGGGAGTGTATGGCTACACCTTC.

The chain employs TRBV7-9 and TRBJ1-2; D not resolved. CDR1 is SEHNR, CDR2 FQNEAQ, per germline (reference sequence). V was shortened by 4 bases and J by 2 bases, with 5 bases between the two germline ends. CDR3 length: 12 residues. The CDR3 DNA follows: TGTGCCAGCAGCTCACGGAACTATGGCTACACCTTC. Translation gives CASSSRNYGYTF.

V and J are TRBV11-1 and TRBJ1-5; TRBD1 is a possible D gene (6 bases). The V gene's germline CDR1 is SGHAT and CDR2 FQDESV (reference sequence). The CDR3 is made up of 14 amino acids. V lost 2 bases and J lost 2, with 7 bases in between. The CDR3 region is CASSLSGGNQPQHF. The CDR3 bases are TGTGCCAGCAGCTTATCAGGGGGCAATCAGCCCCAGCATTTT.

This chain uses TRBV11-2 with TRBJ2-2; TRBD2 matches 10 bases. Per the germline V gene, CDR1 is SGHAT and CDR2 is FQNNGV. The CDR3 consists of 16 residues. V gave up 2 bases and J gave up 2 bases; unmatched junction bases: 2. The CDR3 reads CASSLLAGGNTGELFF. The CDR3 DNA reads TGTGCCAGCAGCTTATTAGCGGGGGGCAACACCGGGGAGCTGTTTTTT.

Only one count was recorded for this clone. This sequence joins TRBV28 and TRBJ2-3; no definite D call. With 8 bases removed from V and 0 bases from J, the gap between germline ends came to 12 bases. The germline CDR1 and CDR2 sequences are MDHEN and SYDVKM. The CDR3 consists of 14 residues. The CDR3, as DNA: TGTGCCAGCTACAGCACGTCTAGCACAGATACGCAGTATTTT. Translating it yields CASYSTSSTDTQYF.

The chain couples TRBV11-2 to TRBJ1-3; tentative D call: TRBD1 (5 bases). V was pared by 2 bases and J by 3 bases, with 17 bases between. Germline CDR1 reads SGHAT; CDR2 reads FQNNGV. CDR3 length: 17 amino acids. The CDR3 spells CASSLKPKGTRGNTIYF. In nucleotides, the CDR3 is TGTGCCAGCAGCTTAAAGCCTAAAGGGACCCGTGGAAACACCATATATTTT.

The rearrangement uses TRBV11-2 and TRBJ1-6; D is undetermined. In germline, CDR1 is SGHAT, CDR2 FQNNGV. V lost 1 base to trimming and J lost 5 bases, with 9 bases between them. This CDR3 is built from 15 residues. The CDR3 coding sequence is TGTGCCAGCAGCTTAGTAGTTGGAGATAATTCACCCCTCCACTTT. This codes for CASSLVVGDNSPLHF.

The chain combines TRBV28 with TRBJ1-5; 7 bases fit TRBD1. Per the germline V gene, CDR1 is MDHEN and CDR2 is SYDVKM. The CDR3 sequence is 18 residues long. V dropped 3 bases and J dropped 0; count of bases not matched to a gene: 11. The CDR3 is CASSFRQGRSDSNQPQHF. The DNA of the CDR3 is TGTGCCAGCAGTTTTCGACAGGGTAGGTCAGATAGCAATCAGCCCCAGCATTTT. Filled out from reference TRBV28 and TRBJ1-5, the complete variable domain reads DVKVTQSSRYLVKRTGEKVFLECVQDMDHENMFWYRQDPGLGLRLIYFSYDVKMKEKGDIPEGYSVSREKKERFSLILESASTNQTSMYLCASSFRQGRSDSNQPQHFGDGTRLSIL.

The rearrangement joins TRBV7-2 to TRBJ2-3; 8 positions match TRBD2. Trimming removed 0 bases from V and 3 bases from J; junction bases left unmatched: 8. Germline V gives CDR1 SGHTA, CDR2 FQGNSA. The CDR3 is 17 residues long. CDR3 DNA sequence: TGTGCCAGCAGCTTAGCTCCGGGACTAGTAGGTACAGATACGCAGTATTTT. This translates into CASSLAPGLVGTDTQYF.